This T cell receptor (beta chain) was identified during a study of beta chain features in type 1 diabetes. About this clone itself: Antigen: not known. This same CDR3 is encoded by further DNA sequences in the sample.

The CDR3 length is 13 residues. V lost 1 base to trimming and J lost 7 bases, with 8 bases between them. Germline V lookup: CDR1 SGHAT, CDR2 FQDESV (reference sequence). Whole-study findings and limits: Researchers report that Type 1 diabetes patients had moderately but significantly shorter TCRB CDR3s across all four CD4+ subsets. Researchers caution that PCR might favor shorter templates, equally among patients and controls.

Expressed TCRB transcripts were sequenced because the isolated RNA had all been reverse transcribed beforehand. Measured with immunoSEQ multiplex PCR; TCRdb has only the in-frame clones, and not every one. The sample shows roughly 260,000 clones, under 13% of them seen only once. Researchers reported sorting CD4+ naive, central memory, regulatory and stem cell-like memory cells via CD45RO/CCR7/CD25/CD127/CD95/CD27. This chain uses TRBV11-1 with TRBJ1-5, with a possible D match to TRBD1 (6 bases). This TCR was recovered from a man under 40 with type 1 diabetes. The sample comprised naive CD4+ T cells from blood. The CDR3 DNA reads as TGTGCCAGCAGCTTAGGGGGGCACCAGCCCCAGCATTTT. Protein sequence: CASSLGGHQPQHF.